This TCR beta chain was captured in a study of B cell selection in AIRE deficiency. Study outcomes and limitations: Shared Treg sequences had shorter CDR3s, biased toward rearrangements with few non-templated insertions. TCRbeta-only data showed about 35% of shared healthy Treg sequences in healthy Tconv. Approximately 31% of healthy-shared Treg sequences were found among patient Tconv cells.

The repertoire was sequenced with immunoSEQ multiplex PCR; TCRdb's copy has only in-frame clones and lacks some. The table records 20,000 to 25,000 clones, about 94% of them present only once. A note on this clone: Its antigen is currently unknown.

Regulatory T cells were sorted as CD4+CD25hiCD127low/negative. The sequenced sample was Tregs sorted from PBMCs. The clonotype originates from a human donor with AIRE deficiency.

CDR3 DNA sequence: TGTGCCAGCAGCTTAGAGCTCAGCAGTAGAGGAAAACTGTTTTTT. Translation gives CASSLELSSRGKLFF. V gene TRBV7-8 combines with J gene TRBJ1-4; D gene uncertain. The CDR3 contains 15 residues. The V gene lost 1 base and the J gene lost 10 bases, with 16 bases spanning the gap. CDR1 SGHVS and CDR2 FQNEAQ come from the germline V gene.